This T cell receptor (beta chain) was recovered during a study of blood T cells in healthy people across ages. General observations from the study: Per million T cells, the diversity of TCR beta decreased roughly linearly as age advanced. TCR beta diversity was tightly associated with the proportion of naive T cells. Expanded clonotype changes were possibly confounded by unknown donor CMV status.

Germline values: CDR1 MNHEY, CDR2 SVGEGT. V lost 10 bases to trimming and J lost 0 bases, with 16 bases between them. The CDR3 is 16 residues long. Turning to this clonotype: The target antigen is unknown.

Alongside a J-beta primer mix, a sample-barcoded 5' primer served in a second PCR lasting 7 to 11 cycles. TCRdb recomputed calls from the 5' RACE reads with MiXCR, one row per CDR3 protein. This sample yields approximately 1,700,000 distinct CDR3 sequences, of which around 42% are seen a single time; around 23% belongs to the top ten. J is TRBJ2-6 and V is TRBV6-2 or TRBV6-3; the D call may be TRBD1 or TRBD2 (5 bases each). The sample consisted of blood. The sequence was obtained from a human donor in good health. CDR3 nucleotides: TGTGCCACCCACGGGGTAGGGGTCTCTGGGGCCAACGTCCTGACTTTC. It codes for CATHGVGVSGANVLTF.